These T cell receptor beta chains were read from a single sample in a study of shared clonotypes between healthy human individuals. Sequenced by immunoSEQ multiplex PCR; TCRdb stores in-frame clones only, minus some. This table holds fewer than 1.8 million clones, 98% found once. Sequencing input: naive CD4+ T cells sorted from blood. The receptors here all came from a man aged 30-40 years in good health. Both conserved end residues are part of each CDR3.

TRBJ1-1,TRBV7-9,CASSLVGQGRSEAFF
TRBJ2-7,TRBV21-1,CASRDSLLSPGLAGGIAYEQYF
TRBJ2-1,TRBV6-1,CASSADSYNEQFF
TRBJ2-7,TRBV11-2,CASSLVASGLMDEQYF
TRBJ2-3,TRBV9,CASEPGGSIDTQYF
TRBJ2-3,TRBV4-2,CASSQDVLAGGGDTQYF
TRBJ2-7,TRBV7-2,CASSTRQGAYEQYF
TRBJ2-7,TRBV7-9,CASSLGQGFGEQYF
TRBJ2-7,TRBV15,CATSRVGTASYEQYF
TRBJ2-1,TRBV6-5,CASLRDRGGSEQFF
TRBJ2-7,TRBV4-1,CASSHDGNSGLANGEYF
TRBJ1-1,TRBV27,CASSLWPAALNTEAFF
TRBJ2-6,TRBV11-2,CASSLAGAGANVLTF
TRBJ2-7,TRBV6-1,CASSESQTRVSYEQYF
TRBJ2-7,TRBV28,CASSLSLGLGEQYF
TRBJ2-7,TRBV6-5,CASSYLGLEYEQYF
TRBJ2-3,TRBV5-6,CASSLFRGSTDTQYF
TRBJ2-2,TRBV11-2,CASSGRTANTGELFF
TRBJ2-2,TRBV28,CASSYQGGTGELFF
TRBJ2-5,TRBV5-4,CASSQKAGVETQYF
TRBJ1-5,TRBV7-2,CASSLDRGRHSNQPQHF
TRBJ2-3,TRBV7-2,CASSLVREREYF
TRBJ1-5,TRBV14,CASSQGVDQPQHF
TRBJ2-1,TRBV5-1,CASSLGMGANEQFF
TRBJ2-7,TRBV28,CASSPRGTSGRAEQYF
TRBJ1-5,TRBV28,CASSTGQDSSNQPQHF
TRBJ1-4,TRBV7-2,CASSLGGKFEKLFF
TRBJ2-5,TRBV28,CASSLGSSGRAGYETQYF
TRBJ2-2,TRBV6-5,CASSYGGSNTGELFF